One and the same sample provided the 25 T cell receptor beta chains below, sequenced in a study of prognosis after radiotherapy for stage I lung cancer. Two-round multiplex PCR amplified TCR beta CDR3 from genomic DNA. Round-one PCR had primers specific to each TRBV and TRBJ gene. TCRdb recomputed calls from the multiplex PCR reads with MiXCR, one row per CDR3 protein. The sample yields some 15,000 distinct CDR3 sequences, 56% seen once. The sequenced sample was PBMCs, obtained before or after stereotactic body radiation therapy (not recorded which). The source is a donor older than 45 with non-small cell lung cancer.

About this clonotype itself: A far bigger clonotype differs at one base, so this is likely a read error. V and J are TRBV29-1 and TRBJ2-4; D might be TRBD2 (6 bases). The DNA end favors TRBJ2-5, so the J call may be wrong. The CDR3 is made up of 12 amino acids. The germline V gene encodes CDR1 SQVTM and CDR2 ANQGSEA. The CDR3 DNA reads as TGCAGCGTTTGGGGGGACCAAGAGACCCAGTACTTC. Its translation: CSVWGDQETQYF.

Worth noting for this clonotype: An end of the junction differs from the germline gene, which may be a read error. The chain has TRBV11-2 and TRBJ1-6; D remains ambiguous. CDR1 and CDR2 from the germline V gene are SGHAT and FQNNGV. CDR3 length: 14 residues. The CDR3 protein is CASSLKGTNPPLHF. The CDR3 bases are TGTGCCAGCAGCTTGAAGGGTACTAATCCACCCCTCCACTTT.

Concerning this clonotype: A far more abundant clone sits one base away, making this likely a read error. The chain links TRBV5-8 to TRBJ2-5; 7 nucleotides match TRBD2. The CDR3 has 14 amino acids. Germline V CDR1 and CDR2: SGHTS, YDEGEE. CDR3 nucleotides: TGTGCCAGCAGCGGCGGACTAGGACAAGAGACCCATTACTTC. Residues: CASSGGLGQETHYF.

This clonotype is labeled as medium-sized. The V gene is TRBV20-1, the J gene TRBJ2-7, with 8 bases that match TRBD2. Germline CDR1 and CDR2: DFQATT and SNEGSKA (reference sequence). The junction had 6 bases not matched to a gene; V was cut back by 1 base and J by 4 bases. The CDR3 consists of 14 residues. CDR3 DNA: TGCAGTGCTAGAGCAAGACTAGCGCAATACGAGCAGTACTTC. Translated: CSARARLAQYEQYF.

For this clonotype: A much larger clone lies one base from this, so it may be a read error. As the CDR3 is not closed by the conserved phenylalanine or tryptophan, this likely results from a read error. The J gene is TRBJ1-5, the V gene TRBV6-2 or TRBV6-3; maybe TRBD1 (5 bases). Per the germline V gene, CDR1 is MNHEY and CDR2 is SVGEGT. V dropped 8 bases and J dropped 0 bases, with 17 bases sitting between them. The CDR3 extends over 16 amino acids. DNA of the CDR3: TGTGCCAGCGAATCTCCCCCAGGGATTAGCAATCAGCCCCAGCATCTT. It translates to CASESPPGISNQPQHL.

This clonotype was counted many times. The chain couples TRBV9 to TRBJ2-4; 7 bases fit TRBD1. After removal of 4 bases from V and 8 bases from J, the junction contained 9 bases not matched to a gene. CDR1 is SGDLS and CDR2 is YYNGEE in the germline V gene. The CDR3 consists of 14 residues. The CDR3 loop reads CASSPTTGTDIQYF. The CDR3 nucleotides read TGTGCCAGCAGCCCAACGACAGGGACGGACATTCAGTACTTC.

This clonotype was seen ten or more times. This may come from a read error, since a much larger clone is one base off. The rearrangement links TRBV12-3 or TRBV12-4 to TRBJ2-3; no reliable D call. The CDR3 is 11 residues long. V lost 8 bases and J 8 bases, leaving 11 bases between the germline ends. The CDR3 loop reads CASGPAVTQYF. The DNA for the CDR3 is TGTGCCAGCGGTCCGGCGGTTACGCAGTATTTT.

In regard to this clonotype: This likely stems from a read error, as it lies one base from a far larger clone. The V and J genes are TRBV5-1 and TRBJ2-6, with 11 bases lining up with TRBD1. The J call may be wrong; the DNA end is better matched by TRBJ2-7. CDR1 and CDR2 from the germline V gene are SGHRS and YFSETQ. The length of the CDR3 is 15 residues. The CDR3, as DNA: TGCGCCAGCAGCTTGTATTCCGGACAGGGGGCGTTGCAGTACTTC. Its protein is CASSLYSGQGALQYF.

The chain couples TRBV7-6 to TRBJ2-1; 10 bases line up with TRBD2. The V segment lost 5 bases and the J segment 7 bases; nucleotides outside the gene matches: 8. The CDR3 has 15 residues. Germline CDR1 reads SGHVS; CDR2 reads FNYEAQ. The CDR3 sequence: CASSASGSMSNEQFF. In DNA form, the CDR3 reads TGTGCCAGCAGCGCTAGCGGGAGTATGTCTAATGAGCAGTTCTTC.

This clonotype was recorded at least ten times. The chain recombines TRBV6-5 with TRBJ2-5; maybe TRBD2 (5 bases). The CDR3 is 13 amino acids. Germline values: CDR1 MNHEY, CDR2 SVGAGI. V shed 2 bases and J shed 5 bases, with 9 bases lying between them. The DNA of the CDR3 is TGTGCCAGCAGTTACCGGGAAGTCGAGACCCAGTACTTC. Protein: CASSYREVETQYF.

The chain joins TRBV6-1 to TRBJ1-3; D ambiguous. V shed 3 bases and J shed 3 bases, with 9 bases lying between them. CDR3 length: 14 residues. Germline CDR1 MNHNS, CDR2 SASEGT. CDR3 nucleotides: TGTGCCAGCAGTGAGGACGATCTTGGAAACACCATATATTTT. The encoded protein is CASSEDDLGNTIYF.

The rearrangement uses TRBV12-3 or TRBV12-4 and TRBJ2-2; TRBD2 agrees at 12 bases. V shed 6 bases, J shed 4 bases, and the junction held 9 bases outside the gene matches. The CDR3 has 17 residues. The CDR3 reads CASSITSGRSITGELFF. In DNA, the CDR3 is TGTGCCAGCAGCATAACTAGCGGGAGGTCGATCACCGGGGAGCTGTTTTTT.

This clonotype was observed at least ten times. V and J are TRBV10-3 and TRBJ1-2; 7 bases agree with TRBD1. CDR1 is ENHRY, CDR2 SYGVKD, per germline. This CDR3 is built from 16 residues. Trimming at V came to 0 bases and at J to 2 bases, leaving 6 bases not matched to a gene. The CDR3 spells CAISESRDRRNYGYTF. The CDR3 DNA sequence: TGTGCCATCAGTGAGTCGAGGGACAGACGAAACTATGGCTACACCTTC.

This clonotype has a handful of counts. An end of the junction differs from the germline gene, which may be a read error. This chain links TRBV2 with TRBJ1-6; D unclear. CDR3 length equals 12 residues. Germline V gene sequence: CDR1 SNHLY, CDR2 FYNNEI. The CDR3 spells CASFPIGSPLRF. The CDR3 DNA follows: TGTGCCAGCTTCCCGATAGGTTCACCCCTCCGCTTT.

Only a few counts were recorded for this clonotype. This CDR3 reads CSARDRERDNQPQHF. In nucleotides, the CDR3 is TGCAGTGCTAGAGATAGGGAACGAGACAATCAGCCCCAGCATTTT. The chain employs TRBV20-1 and TRBJ1-5, with no clear D. Trimming removed 0 bases from V and 3 bases from J, with 12 bases in between. Germline lookup yields CDR1 DFQATT and CDR2 SNEGSKA (reference sequence). The CDR3 runs 15 residues.

The V and J genes are TRBV11-2 and TRBJ2-2; 8 bases map to TRBD1. CDR1 is SGHAT, CDR2 FQNNGV, per germline. The J segment lost 5 bases and the V segment lost 5 bases, leaving 10 bases of the junction unmatched. This CDR3 is built from 16 residues. CDR3 sequence reads: CASSLRTGRKTGELFF. In nucleotides, the CDR3 is TGTGCCAGCAGCCTCCGGACAGGGAGGAAGACCGGGGAGCTGTTTTTT.

The chain uses TRBV5-1 and TRBJ2-7, with 7 bases that match TRBD1. The CDR3 contains 14 residues. Losses at the gene ends were 5 bases for V and 5 bases for J; bases not matched to a gene: 10. Looked up from germline, CDR1 is SGHRS and CDR2 is YFSETQ. DNA of the CDR3: TGCGCCAGCAGTCTGCCACAGGGGAGACACGAGCAGTACTTC. Its translation: CASSLPQGRHEQYF.

This clonotype qualifies as medium-sized (0.01 to 0.1%). This chain uses TRBV19 with TRBJ1-2; TRBD1 agrees at 9 bases. The V segment lost 3 bases and the J segment 4 bases; nucleotides outside the gene matches: 12. The CDR3 is 17 residues long. Germline V CDR1 and CDR2: LNHDA, SQIVND (reference sequence). The CDR3 region is CASSIAGTGNLGYGYTF. The CDR3 region has the DNA TGTGCCAGTAGTATCGCCGGGACAGGGAATCTCGGCTATGGCTACACCTTC. Filled out from reference TRBV19 and TRBJ1-2, the complete variable domain reads DGGITQSPKYLFRKEGQNVTLSCEQNLNHDAMYWYRQDPGQGLRLIYYSQIVNDFQKGDIAEGYSVSREKKESFPLTVTSAQKNPTAFYLCASSIAGTGNLGYGYTFGSGTRLTVV.

In regard to this clonotype: Being one base from a much bigger clone, this may be a read error. The CDR3 bases are TGTGCCAGCAGCTACGGACAGGGCTACGAGCAGTACTTC. Amino acids: CASSYGQGYEQYF. The chain couples TRBV5-4 to TRBJ2-7, with 8 bases identical to TRBD1. Per germline, CDR1 SGHNT and CDR2 YYREEE (reference sequence). CDR3 length equals 13 residues. After removal of 3 bases from V and 3 bases from J, the junction contained 2 bases not matched to a gene.

The J gene is TRBJ2-2, the V gene TRBV19; D is ambiguous. Per germline, CDR1 LNHDA and CDR2 SQIVND (reference sequence). V lost 8 bases, J lost 1 base, and 20 bases lay in between. This CDR3 has 17 amino acids. CDR3 sequence (DNA): TGTGCCAGTTGTCTGGCGGTAGGTCCGTTGAACACCGGGGAGCTGTTTTTT. As protein: CASCLAVGPLNTGELFF.

The genes are TRBV4-1 and TRBJ2-3, with 8 bases matching TRBD2. Unmatched junction bases numbered 8, after V lost 3 bases and J lost 0 bases. Germline V CDR1 and CDR2: MGHRA, YSYEKL. The CDR3 spans 17 residues. CDR3 sequence: CASSHPEAGASTDTQYF. CDR3 DNA: TGCGCCAGCAGCCACCCAGAAGCGGGGGCGAGCACAGATACGCAGTATTTT.

V is TRBV15 and J is TRBJ1-1; D not certain. Germline CDR1 LNHNV, CDR2 YYDKDF (reference sequence). V was clipped by 0 bases and J by 2 bases, with 10 bases between them. The CDR3 extends over 15 amino acids. The DNA of the CDR3 is TGTGCCACCAGCAGAGATCTACAGTTCAACACTGAAGCTTTCTTT. It encodes CATSRDLQFNTEAFF.

By share of the sample, this clonotype is medium-sized. The CDR3: CASSLEQGPTDTQYF. The CDR3 DNA follows: TGCGCCAGCAGCTTGGAACAGGGCCCAACAGATACGCAGTATTTT. This chain links TRBV5-1 with TRBJ2-3, with D possibly TRBD1 on 6 matching bases. The CDR3 spans 15 residues. Germline assignment: CDR1 SGHRS and CDR2 YFSETQ. Trimming cost V 0 bases and J 3 bases, with 11 bases left between them.

CDR3 sequence (DNA): TGTGCCAGCAGCCTGGGAGAGGGCACCGGGGAGCTGTTTTTT. It is translated as CASSLGEGTGELFF. The chain uses TRBV3-1 and TRBJ2-2, with D tentatively TRBD2 (5 bases). Germline loops: CDR1 LGHDT, CDR2 YNNKEL (reference sequence). This CDR3 is 14 amino acids long. V shed 4 bases and J shed 4 bases, with 10 bases lying between them.

By share, this clonotype counts as medium-sized. The genes are TRBV5-1 and TRBJ2-1; TRBD1 matches at 7 bases. This CDR3 has 13 amino acids. Germline V gene lookup returns CDR1 SGHRS and CDR2 YFSETQ. Germline trimming cut 5 bases from V and 8 bases from J; bases unmatched to any gene: 7. CDR3 nucleotide sequence: TGCGCCAGCAGACCCGGGACAGTAGATGAGCAGTTCTTC. Translated, it gives CASRPGTVDEQFF.